The 25 T cell receptor beta chains in this list originate from one sample, sequenced in a study of vaccination and CD4 T cells after COVID-19. Treatment of the sample: approximately nine-day PBMC culture with coronavirus spike peptide pools or control peptides (ViraFEST assay). Which antigens these TCRs recognize remains unknown. The Oncomine TCR Beta short-read assay was what sequenced the DNA obtained from cultured CD4+ T cells. One entry per CDR3 protein results from TCRdb running MiXCR on the PCR reads. The sample includes around 19,000 distinct CDR3 sequences, around 50% of them seen just once. Material: CD4+ T cells from blood, cultured in vitro. These receptors all come from a human donor who had recovered from COVID-19.

This clonotype was seen a few times. The chain recombines TRBV20-1 with TRBJ1-5, with TRBD1 matching over 7 bases. The CDR3 consists of 19 residues. Trimming took 4 bases from V and 3 from J; bases not matched to a gene: 21. Germline lookup yields CDR1 DFQATT and CDR2 SNEGSKA (reference sequence). CDR3 coding DNA: TGCAGTGCTACGATACTGAAACGGACAGGACCCTACCACAATCAGCCCCAGCATTTT. Its translation: CSATILKRTGPYHNQPQHF.

The rearrangement joins TRBV24-1 to TRBJ2-1; TRBD1 matches 9 bases. J gave up 4 bases and V 4 bases, and 7 bases lay outside the gene matches. The CDR3 sequence is 16 residues long. Germline V gene lookup returns CDR1 KGHDR and CDR2 SFDVKD. The CDR3 DNA reads TGTGCCACCAGTGACCCCGGACAGGGGAAGTACAATGAGCAGTTCTTC. Translation gives CATSDPGQGKYNEQFF.

The chain has TRBV5-1 and TRBJ2-3; TRBD2 is a possible D gene (5 bases). The CDR3 consists of 15 residues. In germline, CDR1 is SGHRS, CDR2 YFSETQ. Deletions cut 4 bases from V and 1 base from J, with 13 bases between. The CDR3 DNA sequence: TGCGCCAGCAGCCCTCTCCGGGGAGGCACAGATACGCAGTATTTT. Its protein product is CASSPLRGGTDTQYF. Looking up the rest from reference TRBV5-1 and TRBJ2-3 gives the full variable domain: KAGVTQTPRYLIKTRGQQVTLSCSPISGHRSVSWYQQTPGQGLQFLFEYFSETQRNKGNFPGRFSGRQFSNSRSEMNVSTLELGDSALYLCASSPLRGGTDTQYFGPGTRLTVL.

In its sample, this clonotype was seen a few times. CDR3 DNA: TGTGCCAGCAGCCCCGAGGGTCGTGGATATGGCTACACCTTC. Amino acids: CASSPEGRGYGYTF. The gene calls are TRBV9 and TRBJ1-2; D is ambiguous. The CDR3 runs 14 residues. The V gene's germline CDR1 is SGDLS and CDR2 YYNGEE. V was cut by 4 bases and J by 5 bases, with 15 bases left in between.

This clonotype appeared a few times. The chain employs TRBV20-1 and TRBJ2-5; no clear D. CDR1 is DFQATT and CDR2 is SNEGSKA in the germline V gene (reference sequence). Trimming removed 8 bases from V and 3 bases from J, with 10 bases in between. The CDR3 runs to 11 residues. The DNA for the CDR3 is TGCAGTTCCTACTTGGAAGAGACCCAGTACTTC. It yields the protein CSSYLEETQYF.

V usage is TRBV6-2 or TRBV6-3 and J usage is TRBJ1-4; D might be TRBD1 (6 bases). This CDR3 comprises 14 residues. The V and J ends lost 6 bases and 7 bases respectively, with 15 bases between them. Germline V CDR1 and CDR2: MNHEY, SVGEGT. The CDR3 DNA is TGTGCCAGCAGGGGTACAGGGCGCGGTGAAAAACTGTTTTTT. This encodes CASRGTGRGEKLFF.

The V gene is TRBV25-1, the J gene TRBJ2-3; D is unresolved. The germline CDR1 and CDR2 sequences are MGHDK and SYGVNS. The CDR3 contains 13 residues. V was trimmed by 4 bases and J by 0 bases, leaving 5 bases between them. The DNA of the CDR3 is TGTGCCAGCAGTGGCTTAAGCACAGATACGCAGTATTTT. Amino acids: CASSGLSTDTQYF.

There are a few counts of this clonotype. This chain joins TRBV10-3 and TRBJ1-5; D gene unclear. This CDR3 is built from 13 residues. CDR1 and CDR2 (germline): ENHRY, SYGVKD. The V and J ends lost 8 bases and 2 bases respectively, with 10 bases between them. CDR3 sequence: CAIAALGNQPQHF. CDR3 DNA: TGTGCCATCGCAGCCTTGGGCAATCAGCCCCAGCATTTT.

The chain combines TRBV30 with TRBJ2-3; 7 bases fit TRBD1. CDR3 length equals 11 residues. Germline V gene lookup returns CDR1 GTSNPN and CDR2 SVGIG (reference sequence). V lost 5 bases, J lost 7 bases, and 3 bases stayed unmatched. CDR3 region: CAWGTVNTQYF. In DNA form, the CDR3 reads TGTGCCTGGGGGACAGTCAATACGCAGTATTTT.

This clonotype is labeled as large. The chain couples TRBV4-3 to TRBJ2-2, with a possible D match to TRBD2 (5 bases). Germline V gene lookup returns CDR1 LGHNA and CDR2 YSLEER. CDR3 size: 14 residues. V was shortened by 4 bases and J by 7 bases, with 13 bases between the two germline ends. As DNA, the CDR3 is TGCGCCAGCAGCCTCCAGCGGTACAGCGGGGAGCTGTTTTTT. Its translation: CASSLQRYSGELFF.

The chain links TRBV24-1 to TRBJ2-2; 8 bases line up with TRBD1. J lost 2 bases, V lost 3 bases, and 4 bases had no gene match. The CDR3 length is 16 residues. Germline assignment: CDR1 KGHDR and CDR2 SFDVKD. CDR3 amino acids: CATSDPGGANTGELFF. In DNA, the CDR3 is TGTGCCACCAGTGATCCAGGGGGCGCTAACACCGGGGAGCTGTTTTTT.

This clonotype came up a few times. The chain couples TRBV15 to TRBJ1-6; D call uncertain. V lost 1 base and J 3 bases, leaving 10 bases between the germline ends. CDR3 length: 16 residues. Germline V gene sequence: CDR1 LNHNV, CDR2 YYDKDF (reference sequence). The CDR3 DNA reads TGTGCCACCAGCAGAGGGCTTCCCGACTATAATTCACCCCTCCACTTT. The encoded protein is CATSRGLPDYNSPLHF.

The V gene is TRBV30, the J gene TRBJ2-7; tentatively, D is TRBD1 (6 bases). V was clipped by 5 bases and J by 2 bases, with 7 bases between them. From germline, CDR1 is GTSNPN and CDR2 SVGIG (reference sequence). The CDR3 consists of 11 residues. CDR3 region: CAWAGAYEQYF. CDR3 nucleotides: TGTGCCTGGGCAGGGGCCTACGAGCAGTACTTC.

V usage is TRBV7-8 and J usage is TRBJ1-1; no clear D gene. Germline assignment: CDR1 SGHVS and CDR2 FQNEAQ. The CDR3 contains 14 residues. V was clipped by 7 bases and J by 0 bases, with 12 bases between them. Here the CDR3 reads CASTGSTMNTEAFF. The CDR3 DNA reads TGTGCCAGCACCGGGTCGACGATGAACACTGAAGCTTTCTTT.

The CDR3 DNA follows: TGTGCCATCAGTCTACAGGGGAGTCAGCCCCAGCATTTT. Translation: CAISLQGSQPQHF. The V and J genes are TRBV10-3 and TRBJ1-5; 7 bases are shared with TRBD1. There are 13 residues in the CDR3. CDR1 is ENHRY, CDR2 SYGVKD, per germline. After removal of 5 bases from V and 6 bases from J, the junction contained 4 bases not matched to a gene.

This clonotype was observed a few times. V usage is TRBV6-2 or TRBV6-3 and J usage is TRBJ1-1; D may be TRBD1 (6 bases). CDR1 is MNHEY, CDR2 SVGEGT, per germline. CDR3 length: 14 residues. Deletions cut 5 bases from V and 5 bases from J, with 15 bases between. CDR3 sequence (DNA): TGTGCCAGCAGTCCGGTAGGGGGGGCGACTGAAGCTTTCTTT. As protein: CASSPVGGATEAFF.

This chain uses TRBV15 with TRBJ1-4; no definite D call. CDR3 size: 16 residues. The V end was cut by 2 bases, the J end by 8 bases, with 18 bases between. Germline V gene lookup returns CDR1 LNHNV and CDR2 YYDKDF (reference sequence). The CDR3 DNA reads as TGTGCCACCAGCAGACTGAGGACGGGCCGTGGAGAAAAACTGTTTTTT. It is translated as CATSRLRTGRGEKLFF.

The CDR3 DNA reads as TGTGCCACCAGTGTAGGAGGGGCAGAGACCCAGTACTTC. The encoded protein is CATSVGGAETQYF. This sequence joins TRBV24-1 and TRBJ2-5; a possible D gene is TRBD2 (6 bases). The V end was cut by 5 bases, the J end by 4 bases, with 10 bases between. Germline loops: CDR1 KGHDR, CDR2 SFDVKD. This CDR3 spans 13 amino acids.

The chain uses TRBV10-3 and TRBJ1-1, with TRBD1 as a possible D gene (5 bases). The CDR3 consists of 16 residues. Trimming stripped 0 bases from V and 1 base from J, with 12 bases between. CDR1 and CDR2 (germline): ENHRY, SYGVKD. The CDR3 region is CAISESTVRQNTEAFF. As DNA, the CDR3 is TGTGCCATCAGTGAGTCGACAGTACGGCAGAACACTGAAGCTTTCTTT.

This clonotype was seen only once. The junction departs from germline at one end; a sequencing error may be responsible. This chain connects TRBV14 to TRBJ1-2, with unresolved D. The germline gives CDR1 SGHDN, CDR2 FVKESK. CDR3 length equals 17 residues. This chain's CDR3 is CASSQEVRPRDGYDYTF. DNA of the CDR3: TGTGCCAGCAGCCAAGAAGTACGTCCGCGGGATGGCTATGACTACACCTTC. Supplemented by reference TRBV14 and TRBJ1-2, the full variable domain reads EAGVTQFPSHSVIEKGQTVTLRCDPISGHDNLYWYRRVMGKEIKFLLHFVKESKQDESGMPNNRFLAERTGGTYSTLKVQPAELEDSGVYFCASSQEVRPRDGYDYTFGSGTRLTVV.

The J gene is TRBJ2-1, the V gene TRBV3-1, with 10 bases matching TRBD2. This CDR3 is built from 13 residues. With 4 bases clipped from V and 10 bases from J, the junction kept 4 bases outside the gene matches. CDR1 and CDR2 from the germline V gene are LGHDT and YNNKEL (reference sequence). The CDR3 nucleotides read TGTGCCAGCAGCCCACTAGCGGGACTAGAGCAGTTCTTC. Its translation is CASSPLAGLEQFF.

The rearrangement links TRBV2 to TRBJ1-4; D ambiguous. The germline V gene encodes CDR1 SNHLY and CDR2 FYNNEI. This CDR3 contains 16 residues. Trimming took off 7 bases at V and 8 bases at J, with 23 bases between the two ends. The CDR3 loop is CASTTGRAQTGEKLFF. CDR3 sequence (DNA): TGTGCCAGCACCACGGGTAGGGCCCAAACTGGGGAAAAACTGTTTTTT.

This clonotype was counted a few times. The V gene is TRBV7-9, the J gene TRBJ1-2; D is possibly TRBD1 (6 bases). Germline assignment: CDR1 SEHNR and CDR2 FQNEAQ (reference sequence). The CDR3 totals 12 residues. The V gene lost 6 bases and the J gene lost 4 bases, with 9 bases spanning the gap. The CDR3 DNA follows: TGTGCCAGCAGGGACAGAGCCTATGGCTACACCTTC. Translated, it gives CASRDRAYGYTF.

The chain links TRBV10-3 to TRBJ1-5, with a tentative D call TRBD1 (5 bases). Per the germline V gene, CDR1 is ENHRY and CDR2 is SYGVKD. The CDR3 runs to 17 residues. V was shortened by 0 bases and J by 2 bases, with 14 bases between the two germline ends. The chain's CDR3 is CAISESKETEGNQPQHF. The CDR3 DNA sequence: TGTGCCATCAGTGAGTCCAAGGAGACAGAGGGCAATCAGCCCCAGCATTTT.

This clonotype was seen only once. The gene calls are TRBV5-1 and TRBJ2-3; D is undetermined. Trimming pared 0 bases from V and 1 base from J, leaving 6 bases between. The CDR3 extends over 14 amino acids. From germline, CDR1 is SGHRS and CDR2 YFSETQ. The DNA for the CDR3 is TGCGCCAGCAGCTTGGGCTGGGGCACAGATACGCAGTATTTT. Its translation: CASSLGWGTDTQYF. Full variable domain (remainder filled in from reference TRBV5-1 and TRBJ2-3): KAGVTQTPRYLIKTRGQQVTLSCSPISGHRSVSWYQQTPGQGLQFLFEYFSETQRNKGNFPGRFSGRQFSNSRSEMNVSTLELGDSALYLCASSLGWGTDTQYFGPGTRLTVL.